A selection of T cell receptor beta chains follows, all from one sample in a study of blood T cell repertoires in COVID-19. The repertoire was sequenced with immunoSEQ multiplex PCR; TCRdb's copy has only in-frame clones and lacks some. This table has some 90,000 clones, 87% appearing once. Sequencing was performed on peripheral blood. Receptor source: a woman in her fifties or sixties with COVID-19, enrolled during active disease. Each CDR3 is given with its conserved first and last residue. Each record gives: J gene, V gene, CDR3 protein.

>TRBJ2-6|TRBV2
CASSTVLGVGANVLTF
>TRBJ1-3|TRBV3-1/TRBV3-2
CASSQGARSAGNTIYF
>TRBJ1-5|TRBV28
CASSLDRTSYSNQPQHF
>TRBJ1-1|TRBV20-1
CSARGEGEAFF
>TRBJ1-2|TRBV5-1
CASTYEGRLSNYGYTF
>TRBJ1-2|TRBV15
CATSGLQGPDGYTF
>TRBJ1-5|TRBV7-9
CASSVDRDQPQHF
>TRBJ2-5|TRBV11-2
CASSSPGQGEETQYF
>TRBJ2-4|TRBV30
CAWSSGKNIQYF
>TRBJ1-5|TRBV7-2
CASSLGPGSQPQHF
>TRBJ2-7|TRBV10-1
CASSEGLAASYEQYF
>TRBJ1-2|TRBV2
CASSEGDWSYGYTF
>TRBJ2-7|TRBV19
CASSPQGGYEQYF
>TRBJ2-7|TRBV6-1
CASSDGDRVAYEQYF
>TRBJ1-2|TRBV7-6
CASSLGRGGRGYGYTF
>TRBJ2-5|TRBV20-1
CSASSGGASETQYF
>TRBJ1-2|TRBV28
CASSLPGTGNNYGYTF
>TRBJ1-2|TRBV3-1/TRBV3-2
CASSHREYGYTF